A single sample gave rise to the 13 T cell receptor beta chains below, sequenced in a study of CD8 T cells in ankylosing spondylitis. One entry per CDR3 protein, called by TCRdb with MiXCR from the 5' RACE reads. The table shows roughly 150,000 distinct CDR3 sequences, with 30% to 35% occurring only once. Sequenced input: synovial fluid, either unsorted or a sorted T cell fraction (not recorded which). These receptors all come from a male donor with ankylosing spondylitis.

This clonotype was detected only once. The chain joins TRBV10-3 to TRBJ1-2, with D perhaps TRBD1 (6 bases). Trimming took 10 bases from V and 6 from J, leaving 9 bases between them. Germline CDR1 ENHRY, CDR2 SYGVKD. This CDR3 is 10 amino acids long. DNA of the CDR3: TGTGCCAGCTACAGGGATGGCTACACCTTC. Translating gives CASYRDGYTF.

V is TRBV5-1 and J is TRBJ2-3, with a tentative D call TRBD1 (5 bases). V gave up 1 base and J gave up 2 bases, with 8 bases separating them. CDR3 length: 14 residues. CDR1 and CDR2 from the germline V gene are SGHRS and YFSETQ. The DNA for the CDR3 is TGCGCCAGCAGCTTGAGCAGGGTCACAGATACGCAGTATTTT. Translation gives CASSLSRVTDTQYF.

The chain links TRBV5-1 to TRBJ2-1; D gene unclear. The CDR3 extends over 15 amino acids. The germline gives CDR1 SGHRS, CDR2 YFSETQ. The germline V and J ends were trimmed by 4 bases and 2 bases, with 13 bases remaining between them. The CDR3 DNA sequence: TGCGCCAGCAGCCCGCCAACTGATACCTACAATGAGCAGTTCTTC. Its translation is CASSPPTDTYNEQFF.

The rearrangement joins TRBV7-6 to TRBJ1-5; tentatively, D is TRBD1 (6 bases). This CDR3 is built from 18 residues. Trimming removed 1 base from V and 4 bases from J, with 20 bases in between. Per germline, CDR1 SGHVS and CDR2 FNYEAQ. The CDR3 bases are TGTGCCAGCAGCTTAGGTCGCTTTGCGACAGGAGGGAATCAGCCCCAGCATTTT. Protein sequence: CASSLGRFATGGNQPQHF.

This CDR3 reads CAIGSQTGETQYF. The CDR3 DNA reads TGTGCCATCGGATCACAGACGGGGGAGACCCAGTACTTC. V and J are TRBV10-3 and TRBJ2-5, with D tentatively TRBD2 (5 bases). V gave up 8 bases and J gave up 5 bases, with 15 bases separating them. CDR3 length: 13 residues. Germline-derived CDR1 and CDR2 are ENHRY and SYGVKD.

In DNA form, the CDR3 reads TGCAGCGTTGAAGATGGAGGGACAGGGGCGGCCTACGAGCAGTACTTC. This encodes CSVEDGGTGAAYEQYF. V gene TRBV29-1 combines with J gene TRBJ2-7; 10 positions match TRBD1. Germline lookup yields CDR1 SQVTM and CDR2 ANQGSEA. The CDR3 is 16 residues long. V trimming: 0 bases; J trimming: 2 bases; junction bases outside the gene matches: 7.

This clonotype was seen a few times. This chain connects TRBV10-3 to TRBJ1-5, with TRBD1 matching over 7 bases. With 10 bases clipped from V and 0 bases from J, the junction kept 18 bases outside the gene matches. There are 18 residues in the CDR3. Per the germline V gene, CDR1 is ENHRY and CDR2 is SYGVKD. The CDR3 reads CATKSGPGTVHSNQPQHF. CDR3 nucleotides: TGTGCCACCAAAAGTGGGCCCGGGACAGTACATAGCAATCAGCCCCAGCATTTT.

This clonotype has more than one count but fewer than ten. This rearrangement joins TRBV20-1 to TRBJ1-3; 8 bases line up with TRBD1. The V segment lost 6 bases and the J segment 3 bases; nucleotides outside the gene matches: 7. This CDR3 has 14 amino acids. Germline V gives CDR1 DFQATT, CDR2 SNEGSKA (reference sequence). The CDR3 loop reads CSAARGRGGNTIYF. The CDR3 coding sequence is TGCAGTGCAGCCAGGGGGCGCGGTGGAAACACCATATATTTT.

This clonotype was seen at least ten times. The CDR3 loop reads CASSSLGEAFF. The DNA for the CDR3 is TGTGCCAGCAGCTCCCTGGGCGAAGCTTTCTTT. The chain recombines TRBV7-9 with TRBJ1-1; the D is unclear. The ends were cut back, 4 bases at V and 8 bases at J, with 8 bases in the middle. This CDR3 spans 11 amino acids. Looked up from germline, CDR1 is SEHNR and CDR2 is FQNEAQ (reference sequence).

The gene calls are TRBV28 and TRBJ2-3, with 10 bases aligning to TRBD2. This CDR3 region has 15 residues. The V segment lost 7 bases and the J segment 5 bases; nucleotides outside the gene matches: 9. Germline V gene sequence: CDR1 MDHEN, CDR2 SYDVKM. In nucleotides, the CDR3 is TGTGCCAGCACCCCCCTAGCGGGAGTGGGAGATACGCAGTATTTT. Protein sequence: CASTPLAGVGDTQYF.

The chain recombines TRBV20-1 with TRBJ2-3; 9 bases are a match to TRBD1. Germline V gives CDR1 DFQATT, CDR2 SNEGSKA (reference sequence). This CDR3 spans 15 amino acids. The ends lost 2 bases at V and 5 bases at J; junction bases unmatched: 8. CDR3 coding DNA: TGCAGTGCTAGACCAGGACAGGGGAAGGGAGATACGCAGTATTTT. Amino acids: CSARPGQGKGDTQYF.

This clonotype was observed many times. This chain links TRBV29-1 with TRBJ1-1; D gene ambiguous. The CDR3 is made up of 12 amino acids. Germline loops: CDR1 SQVTM, CDR2 ANQGSEA. Trimming shortened V by 8 bases and J by 2 bases, and 12 bases separated the two germline ends. The CDR3 DNA is TGCAGCACAGCGGACGTTAACACTGAAGCTTTCTTT. Translated: CSTADVNTEAFF.

In its sample, this clonotype was seen once. The rearrangement joins TRBV19 to TRBJ2-5; 12 bases are shared with TRBD2. V was pared by 6 bases and J by 0 bases, with 5 bases of the junction left unmatched. This CDR3 is built from 16 residues. Germline V gives CDR1 LNHDA, CDR2 SQIVND (reference sequence). The DNA of the CDR3 is TGTGCCAGTAGCGCCGGACTAGCGGGATACCAAGAGACCCAGTACTTC. This sequence encodes CASSAGLAGYQETQYF.